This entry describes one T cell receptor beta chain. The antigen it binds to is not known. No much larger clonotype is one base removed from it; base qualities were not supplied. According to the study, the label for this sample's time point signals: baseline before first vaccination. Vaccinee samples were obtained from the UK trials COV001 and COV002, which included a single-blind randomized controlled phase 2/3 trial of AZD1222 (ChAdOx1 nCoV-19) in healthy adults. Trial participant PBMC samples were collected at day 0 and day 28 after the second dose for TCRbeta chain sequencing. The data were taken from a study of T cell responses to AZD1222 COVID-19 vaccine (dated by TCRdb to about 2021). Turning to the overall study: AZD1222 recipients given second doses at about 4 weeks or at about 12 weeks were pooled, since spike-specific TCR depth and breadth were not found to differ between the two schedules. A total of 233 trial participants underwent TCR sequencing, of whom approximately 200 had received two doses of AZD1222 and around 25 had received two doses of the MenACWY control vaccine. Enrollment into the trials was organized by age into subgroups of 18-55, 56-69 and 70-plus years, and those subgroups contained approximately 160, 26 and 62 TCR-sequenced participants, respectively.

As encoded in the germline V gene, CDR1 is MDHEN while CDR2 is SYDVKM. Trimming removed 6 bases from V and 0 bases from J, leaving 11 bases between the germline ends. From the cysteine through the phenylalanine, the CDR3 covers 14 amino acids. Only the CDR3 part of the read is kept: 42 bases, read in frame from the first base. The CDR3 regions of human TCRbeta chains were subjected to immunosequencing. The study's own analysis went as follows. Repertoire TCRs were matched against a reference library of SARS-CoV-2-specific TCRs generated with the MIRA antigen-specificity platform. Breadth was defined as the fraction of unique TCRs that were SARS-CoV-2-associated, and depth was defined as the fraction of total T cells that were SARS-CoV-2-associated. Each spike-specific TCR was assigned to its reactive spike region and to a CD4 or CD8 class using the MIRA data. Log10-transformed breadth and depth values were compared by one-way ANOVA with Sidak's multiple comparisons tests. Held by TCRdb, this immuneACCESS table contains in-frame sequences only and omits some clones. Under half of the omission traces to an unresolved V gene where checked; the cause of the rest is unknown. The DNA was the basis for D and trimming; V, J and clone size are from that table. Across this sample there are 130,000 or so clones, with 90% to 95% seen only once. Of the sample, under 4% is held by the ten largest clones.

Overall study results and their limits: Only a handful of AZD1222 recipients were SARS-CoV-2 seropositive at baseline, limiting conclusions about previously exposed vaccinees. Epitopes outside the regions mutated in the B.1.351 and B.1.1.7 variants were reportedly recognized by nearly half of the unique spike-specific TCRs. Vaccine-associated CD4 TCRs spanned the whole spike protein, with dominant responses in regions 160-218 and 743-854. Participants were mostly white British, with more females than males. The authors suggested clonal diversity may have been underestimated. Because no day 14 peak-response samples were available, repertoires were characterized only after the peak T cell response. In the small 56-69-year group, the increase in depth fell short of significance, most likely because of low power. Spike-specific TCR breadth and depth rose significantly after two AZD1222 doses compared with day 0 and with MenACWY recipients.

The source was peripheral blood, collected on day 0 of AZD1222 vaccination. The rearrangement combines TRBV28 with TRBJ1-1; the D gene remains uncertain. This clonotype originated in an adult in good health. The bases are TGTGCCAGCAGGTATTCGACCTTGAACACTGAAGCTTTCTTT. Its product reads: CASRYSTLNTEAFF.